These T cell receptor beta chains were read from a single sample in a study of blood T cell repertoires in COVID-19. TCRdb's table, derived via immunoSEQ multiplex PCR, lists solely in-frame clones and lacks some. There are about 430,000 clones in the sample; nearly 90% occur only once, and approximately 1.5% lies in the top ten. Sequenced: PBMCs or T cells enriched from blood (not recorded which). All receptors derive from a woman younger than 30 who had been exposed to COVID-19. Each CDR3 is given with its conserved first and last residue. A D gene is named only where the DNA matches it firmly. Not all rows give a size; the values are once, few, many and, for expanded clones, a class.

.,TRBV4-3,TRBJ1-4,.,TGCGCCAGCAGCCAAGATTCAGGGTTTCCTAATGAAAAACTGTTTTTT,CASSQDSGFPNEKLFF
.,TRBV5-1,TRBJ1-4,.,TGCGCCAGCAGCTCCCGGGACGTAAGGGGGACTAATGAAAAACTGTTTTTT,CASSSRDVRGTNEKLFF
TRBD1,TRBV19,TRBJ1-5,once,TGTGCCAGTAGTGAACAACAGGGGGTGAATCAGCCCCAGCATTTT,CASSEQQGVNQPQHF
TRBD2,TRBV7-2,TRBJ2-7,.,TGTGCCAGCGGAAGGCCTTTAGCGGGAGCAATCCACGAGCAGTACTTC,CASGRPLAGAIHEQYF
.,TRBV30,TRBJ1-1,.,TGTGCCTGGAGTGCTCGAACAGAAGCTTTCTTT,CAWSARTEAFF
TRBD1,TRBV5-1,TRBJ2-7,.,TGCGCCAGCAGCTGGACAGGGGGCGGGCACGAGCAGTACTTC,CASSWTGGGHEQYF
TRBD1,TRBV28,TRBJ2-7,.,TGTGCCAGCAGTTTTCAACCGGGACAGGGGGCGCGGGAGCAGTACTTC,CASSFQPGQGAREQYF
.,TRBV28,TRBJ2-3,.,TGTGCCAGCAGGGCAACTAGTCCAACGCAGTATTTT,CASRATSPTQYF
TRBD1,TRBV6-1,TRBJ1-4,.,TGTGCCAGCAGTGAAGTCGTCGGGACAGGGAATGAAAAACTGTTTTTT,CASSEVVGTGNEKLFF
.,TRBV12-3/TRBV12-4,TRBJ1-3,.,TGTGCCAGCAGCCTCGGCCGAAGCGTCACCATATATTTT,CASSLGRSVTIYF
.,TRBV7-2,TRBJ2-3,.,TGTGCCAGCAGCTTCTCCAGGGGGGTGGGAGATACGCAGTATTTT,CASSFSRGVGDTQYF
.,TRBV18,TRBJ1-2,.,TGTGCCAGCTCACCAGCGGATTCCGGCTATGGCTACACCTTC,CASSPADSGYGYTF
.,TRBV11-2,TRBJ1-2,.,TGTGCCAGCAGCTTAGTCGGGGGGGGTTTTGGCTATGGCTACACCTTC,CASSLVGGGFGYGYTF
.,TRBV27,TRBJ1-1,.,TGTGCCAGCAGTCCAAGGACAGTCAACACTGAAGCTTTCTTT,CASSPRTVNTEAFF
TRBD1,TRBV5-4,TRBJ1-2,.,TGTGCCAGCAGCTGGACAGGGGGGGACTATGGCTACACCTTC,CASSWTGGDYGYTF
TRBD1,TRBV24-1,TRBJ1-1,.,TGTGCCACCAGTGATGACAGGGACACTGAAGCTTTCTTT,CATSDDRDTEAFF
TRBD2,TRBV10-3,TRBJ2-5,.,TGTGCCATCAGGACTAGCGGGGCCGAGACCCAGTACTTC,CAIRTSGAETQYF
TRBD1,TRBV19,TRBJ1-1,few,TGTGCCAGTACCCCCGGGACAGGGCGAACTGAAGCTTTCTTT,CASTPGTGRTEAFF
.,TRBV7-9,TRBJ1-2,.,TGTGCCAGCAGCTTATCGGTTCCGAGAAACTATGGCTACACCTTC,CASSLSVPRNYGYTF
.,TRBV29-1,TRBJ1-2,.,TGCAGCGTTTGGGGGGGCTATGGCTACACCTTC,CSVWGGYGYTF
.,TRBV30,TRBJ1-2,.,TGTGCCTGGAGAGTTCAGGGGCAGGCCTATGGCTACACCTTC,CAWRVQGQAYGYTF
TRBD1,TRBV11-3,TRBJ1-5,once,TGTGCCAGCAGCCCAGGGGACAGGGTCAATCAGCCCCAGCATTTT,CASSPGDRVNQPQHF
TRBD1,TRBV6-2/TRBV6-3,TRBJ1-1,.,TGTGCCAGCAGTTACCCCAGGGGGCTTATTACTGAAGCTTTCTTT,CASSYPRGLITEAFF
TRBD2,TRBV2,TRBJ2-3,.,TGTGCCAGCAGACCCGGACTAGCGGGTACAGATACGCAGTATTTT,CASRPGLAGTDTQYF
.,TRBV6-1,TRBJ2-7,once,TGTGCCAGCAGTGAAAGGTCGGACAGCTCCTACGAGCAGTACTTC,CASSERSDSSYEQYF
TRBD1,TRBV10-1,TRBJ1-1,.,TGCGCCAGCCCCACTCAGGGGGAGGACACTGAAGCTTTCTTT,CASPTQGEDTEAFF
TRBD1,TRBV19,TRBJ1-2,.,TGTGCCAGTAGTGCCTTCCGACCGGGACAGGCGGACTATGGCTACACCTTC,CASSAFRPGQADYGYTF
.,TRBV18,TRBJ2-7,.,TGTGCCAGCTCACCAGGCTTCAACTACGAGCAGTACTTC,CASSPGFNYEQYF
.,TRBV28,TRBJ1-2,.,TGTGCCAGCAGTTTGACAGAACCATATGGCTACACCTTC,CASSLTEPYGYTF
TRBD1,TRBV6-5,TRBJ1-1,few,TGTGCCAGCAGTTACTCGATACAGGGGGCTGGAGCTTTCTTT,CASSYSIQGAGAFF
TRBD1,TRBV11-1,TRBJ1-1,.,TGTGCCAGCAATGGGGACAGGGTAGGATTGGGCACTGAAGCTTTCTTT,CASNGDRVGLGTEAFF
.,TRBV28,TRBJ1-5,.,TGTGCCAGCAGGGGGTCGGGAACAGGCAATCAGCCCCAGCATTTT,CASRGSGTGNQPQHF
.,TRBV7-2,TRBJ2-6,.,TGTGCCAGCAGCTTAGCCACACGTGCCGTCTCTGGGGCCAACGTCCTGACTTTC,CASSLATRAVSGANVLTF
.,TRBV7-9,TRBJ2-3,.,TGTGCCAGCAGCTCAGGGGTGGTTGGAGATACGCAGTATTTT,CASSSGVVGDTQYF
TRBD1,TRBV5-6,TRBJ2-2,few,TGTGCCAGCAGCTTGGCCGGACAGGGCACCGGGGAGCTGTTTTTT,CASSLAGQGTGELFF
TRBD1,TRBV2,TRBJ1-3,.,TGTGCCAGCAGTGAGGACAGGAGGTCGCTTCCTAGCTCTGGAAACACCATATATTTT,CASSEDRRSLPSSGNTIYF
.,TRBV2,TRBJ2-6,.,TGTGCCAGCGGCAGTGGTTCTGGGGCCAACGTCCTGACTTTC,CASGSGSGANVLTF